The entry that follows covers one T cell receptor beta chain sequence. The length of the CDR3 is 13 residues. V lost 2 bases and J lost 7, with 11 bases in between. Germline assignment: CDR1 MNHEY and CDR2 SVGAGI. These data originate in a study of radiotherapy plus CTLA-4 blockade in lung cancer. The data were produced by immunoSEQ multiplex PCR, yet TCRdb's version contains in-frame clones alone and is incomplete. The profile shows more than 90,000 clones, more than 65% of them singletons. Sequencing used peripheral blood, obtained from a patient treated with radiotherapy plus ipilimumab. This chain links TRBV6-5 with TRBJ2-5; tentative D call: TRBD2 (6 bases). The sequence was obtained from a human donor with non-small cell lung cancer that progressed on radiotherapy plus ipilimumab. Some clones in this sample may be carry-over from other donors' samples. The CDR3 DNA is TGTGCCAGCAGTTACCGGTCCGGGAGGACCCAGTACTTC. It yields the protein CASSYRSGRTQYF.